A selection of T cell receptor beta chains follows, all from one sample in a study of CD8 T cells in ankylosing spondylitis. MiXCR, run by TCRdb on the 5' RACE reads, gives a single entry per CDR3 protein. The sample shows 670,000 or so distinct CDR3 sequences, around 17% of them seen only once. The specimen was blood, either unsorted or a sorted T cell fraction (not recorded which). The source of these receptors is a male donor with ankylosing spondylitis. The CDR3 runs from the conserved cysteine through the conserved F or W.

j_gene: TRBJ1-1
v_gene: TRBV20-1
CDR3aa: CSAPRTGDTEAFF

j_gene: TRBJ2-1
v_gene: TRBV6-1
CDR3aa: CASAERVRGNEQFF

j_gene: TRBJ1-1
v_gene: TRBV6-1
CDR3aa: CASVSQEGKNTEAFF

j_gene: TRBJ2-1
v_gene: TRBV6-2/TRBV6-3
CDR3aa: CASSYFTGNYNEQFF

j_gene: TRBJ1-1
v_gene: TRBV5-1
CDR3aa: CASSLAIGTGLSAFF

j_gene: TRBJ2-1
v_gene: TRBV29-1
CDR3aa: CSARLREVFNEQFF

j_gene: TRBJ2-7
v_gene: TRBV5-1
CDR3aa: CASSLRGQGAHEQYF

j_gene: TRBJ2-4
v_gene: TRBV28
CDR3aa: CASRPPDSKNIQYF

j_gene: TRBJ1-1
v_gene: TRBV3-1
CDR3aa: CASSQVLGGTEAFF

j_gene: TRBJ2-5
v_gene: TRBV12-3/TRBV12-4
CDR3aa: CASSPPTSVKQETQYF

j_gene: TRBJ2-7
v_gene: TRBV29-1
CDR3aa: CSVQGGPYEQYF

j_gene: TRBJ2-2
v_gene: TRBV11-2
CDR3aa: CASSLDMSLLTGELFF

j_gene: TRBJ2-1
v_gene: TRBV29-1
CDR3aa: CSVDAGATNEQFF

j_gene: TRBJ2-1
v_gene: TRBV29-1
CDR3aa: CSAPGQGAENEQFF

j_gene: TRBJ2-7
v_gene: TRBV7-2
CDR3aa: CASSFGGYTYEQYF

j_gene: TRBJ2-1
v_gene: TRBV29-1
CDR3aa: CSVEAGTSRNNEQFF

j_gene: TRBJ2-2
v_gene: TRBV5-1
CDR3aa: CASTRDRAVLGELFF

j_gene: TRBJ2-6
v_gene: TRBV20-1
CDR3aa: CSAADRASGANVLTF

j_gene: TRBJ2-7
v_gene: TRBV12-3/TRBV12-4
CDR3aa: CASSLQQMSSYEQYF

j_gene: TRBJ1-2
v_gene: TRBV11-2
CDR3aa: CASSLDLAGGTF

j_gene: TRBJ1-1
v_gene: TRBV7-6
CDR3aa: CASSLMSVRWGFTAMNTEAFF

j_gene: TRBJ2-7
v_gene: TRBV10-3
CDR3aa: CAINSGTDKAEQYF

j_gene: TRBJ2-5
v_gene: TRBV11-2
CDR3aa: CASSFRSRGETQYF

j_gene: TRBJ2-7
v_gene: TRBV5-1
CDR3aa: CASSLAGGTYSYEQYF

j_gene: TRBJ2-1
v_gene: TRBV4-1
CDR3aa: CASSQVIAGRTAGGNEQFF

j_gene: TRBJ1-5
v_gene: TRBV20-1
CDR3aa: CSATRDSRGANQPQHF

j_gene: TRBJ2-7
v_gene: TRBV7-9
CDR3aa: CASSLGGGIYEQYF

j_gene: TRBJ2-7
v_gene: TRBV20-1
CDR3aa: CSADRDNSYEQYF

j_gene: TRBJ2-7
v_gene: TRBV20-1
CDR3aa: CSATKTSQGYEQYF

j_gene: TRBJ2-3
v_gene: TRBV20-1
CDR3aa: CSGTDSRAFTDTQYF

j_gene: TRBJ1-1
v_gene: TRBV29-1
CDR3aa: CSVEKGTEAFF

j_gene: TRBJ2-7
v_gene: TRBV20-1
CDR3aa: CSALPPSERYYEQYF

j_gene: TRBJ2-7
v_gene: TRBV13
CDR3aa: CASSPGTSVSHEQYF

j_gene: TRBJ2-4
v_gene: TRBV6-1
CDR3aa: CASSEARDHKNIQYF

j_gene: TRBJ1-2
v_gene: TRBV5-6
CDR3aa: CASSSKMGTAGNGYTF

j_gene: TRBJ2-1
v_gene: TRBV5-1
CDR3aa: CASSSQGGLAGVSRF

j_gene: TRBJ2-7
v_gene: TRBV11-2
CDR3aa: CASSFTPGQAEGSYEQYF

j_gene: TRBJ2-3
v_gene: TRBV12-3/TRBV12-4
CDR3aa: CASRGTGGTDTQYF

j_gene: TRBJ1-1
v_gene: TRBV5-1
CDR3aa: CASSGGGRGKNTEAFF

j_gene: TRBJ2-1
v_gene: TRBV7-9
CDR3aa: CASSLAGDSGEQFF

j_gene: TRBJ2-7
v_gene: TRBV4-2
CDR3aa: CASSQDPGGRAGEQYF

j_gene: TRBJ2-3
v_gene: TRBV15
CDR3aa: CATSREGLAAPNTDTQYF

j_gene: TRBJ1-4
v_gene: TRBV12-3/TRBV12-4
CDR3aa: CASGRRNEKLFF